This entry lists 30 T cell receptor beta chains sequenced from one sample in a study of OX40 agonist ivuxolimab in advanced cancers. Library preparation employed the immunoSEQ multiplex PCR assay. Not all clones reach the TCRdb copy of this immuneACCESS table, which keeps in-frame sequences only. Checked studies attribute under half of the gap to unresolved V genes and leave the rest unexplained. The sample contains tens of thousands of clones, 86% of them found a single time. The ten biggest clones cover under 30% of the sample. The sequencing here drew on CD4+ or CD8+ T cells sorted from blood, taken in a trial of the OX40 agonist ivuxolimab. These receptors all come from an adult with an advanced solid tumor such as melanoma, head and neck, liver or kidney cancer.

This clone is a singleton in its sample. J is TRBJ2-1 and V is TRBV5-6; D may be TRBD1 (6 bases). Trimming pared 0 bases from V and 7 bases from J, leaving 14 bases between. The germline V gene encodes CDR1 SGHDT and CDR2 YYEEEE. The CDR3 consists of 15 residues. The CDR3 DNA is TGTGCCAGCAGCTTGGATCTAGGGGGATCAAATGAGCAGTTCTTC. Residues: CASSLDLGGSNEQFF.

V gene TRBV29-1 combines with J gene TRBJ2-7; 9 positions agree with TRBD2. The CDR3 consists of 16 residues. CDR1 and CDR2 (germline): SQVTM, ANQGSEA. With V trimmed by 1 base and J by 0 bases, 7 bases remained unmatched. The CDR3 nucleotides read TGCAGCGTTGAAGGAGGGCTAGCGGGACACTCCTACGAGCAGTACTTC. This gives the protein CSVEGGLAGHSYEQYF.

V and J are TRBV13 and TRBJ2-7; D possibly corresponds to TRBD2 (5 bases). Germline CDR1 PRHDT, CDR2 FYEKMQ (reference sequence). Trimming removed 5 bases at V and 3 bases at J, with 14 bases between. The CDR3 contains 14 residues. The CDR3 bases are TGTGCCAGCAGCCCCGAGGGTCGGGGCTACGAGCAGTACTTC. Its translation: CASSPEGRGYEQYF.

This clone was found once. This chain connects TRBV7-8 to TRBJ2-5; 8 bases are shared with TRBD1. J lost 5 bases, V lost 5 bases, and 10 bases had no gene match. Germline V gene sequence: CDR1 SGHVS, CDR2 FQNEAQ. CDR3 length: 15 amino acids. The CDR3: CASSPTGGSEETQYF. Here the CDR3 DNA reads TGTGCCAGCAGCCCAACAGGGGGAAGTGAGGAGACCCAGTACTTC. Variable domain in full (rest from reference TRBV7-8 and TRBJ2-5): GAGVSQSPRYKVAKRGQDVALRCDPISGHVSLFWYQQALGQGPEFLTYFQNEAQLDKSGLPSDRFFAERPEGSVSTLKIQRTQQEDSAVYLCASSPTGGSEETQYFGPGTRLLVL.

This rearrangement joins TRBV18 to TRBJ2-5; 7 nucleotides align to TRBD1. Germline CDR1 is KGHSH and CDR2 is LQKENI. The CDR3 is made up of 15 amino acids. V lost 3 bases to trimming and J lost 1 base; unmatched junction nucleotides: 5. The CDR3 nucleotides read TGTGCCAGCTCACCTAGGGGACAGCCCCAAGAGACCCAGTACTTC. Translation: CASSPRGQPQETQYF.

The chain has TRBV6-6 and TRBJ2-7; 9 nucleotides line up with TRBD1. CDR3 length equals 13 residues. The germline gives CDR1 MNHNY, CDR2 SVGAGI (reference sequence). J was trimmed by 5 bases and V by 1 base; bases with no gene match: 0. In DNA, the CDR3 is TGTGCCAGCAGTTACTGGGACAGGGACGAGCAGTACTTC. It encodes CASSYWDRDEQYF.

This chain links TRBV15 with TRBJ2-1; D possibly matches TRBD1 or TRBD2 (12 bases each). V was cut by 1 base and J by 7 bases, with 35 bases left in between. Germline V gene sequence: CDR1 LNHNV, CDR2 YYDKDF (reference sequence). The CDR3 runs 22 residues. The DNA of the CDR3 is TGTGCCACCAGCAGAGGGGGACAGGGGGCGTGGGCTAGCGGGAGGGCCGGTAATGAGCAGTTCTTC. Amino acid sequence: CATSRGGQGAWASGRAGNEQFF.

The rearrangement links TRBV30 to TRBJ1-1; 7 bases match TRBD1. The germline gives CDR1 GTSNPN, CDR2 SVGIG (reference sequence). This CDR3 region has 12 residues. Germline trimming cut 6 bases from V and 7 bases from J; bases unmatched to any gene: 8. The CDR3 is CACRDRGLEAFF. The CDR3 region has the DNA TGTGCCTGCCGGGACAGAGGGCTTGAAGCTTTCTTT.

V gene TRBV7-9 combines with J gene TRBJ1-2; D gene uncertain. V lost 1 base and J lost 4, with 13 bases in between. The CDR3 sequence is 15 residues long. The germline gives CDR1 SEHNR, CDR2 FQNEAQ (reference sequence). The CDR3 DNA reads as TGTGCCAGCAGCTTAGGGTCGGCCACGAGCTATGGCTACACCTTC. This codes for CASSLGSATSYGYTF.

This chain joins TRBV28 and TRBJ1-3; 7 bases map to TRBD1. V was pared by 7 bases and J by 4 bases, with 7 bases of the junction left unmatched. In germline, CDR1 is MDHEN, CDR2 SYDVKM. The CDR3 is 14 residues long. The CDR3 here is CASTDTGAGNTIYF. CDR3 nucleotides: TGTGCCAGCACTGATACAGGGGCCGGAAACACCATATATTTT.

The CDR3 coding sequence is TGTGCCAGCAGTTCGGGACAGGGTAATGAAAAACTGTTTTTT. The encoded protein is CASSSGQGNEKLFF. The chain joins TRBV27 to TRBJ1-4; 9 nucleotides match TRBD1. After removal of 4 bases from V and 4 bases from J, the junction contained 1 base not matched to a gene. Germline V lookup: CDR1 MNHEY, CDR2 SMNVEV (reference sequence). This CDR3 is 14 amino acids long.

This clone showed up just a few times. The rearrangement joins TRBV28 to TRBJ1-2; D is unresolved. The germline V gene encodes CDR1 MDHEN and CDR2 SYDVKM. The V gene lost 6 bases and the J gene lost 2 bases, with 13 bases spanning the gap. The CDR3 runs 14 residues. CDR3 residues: CASSPVGSNYGYTF. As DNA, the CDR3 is TGTGCCAGCAGCCCGGTAGGATCGAACTATGGCTACACCTTC.

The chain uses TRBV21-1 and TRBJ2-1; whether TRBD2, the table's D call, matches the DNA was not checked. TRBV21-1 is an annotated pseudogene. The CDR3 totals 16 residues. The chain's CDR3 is CASSKGGVRRDNEQFF. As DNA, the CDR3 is TGTGCCAGCAGCAAGGGGGGAGTGAGGAGGGACAATGAGCAGTTCTTC.

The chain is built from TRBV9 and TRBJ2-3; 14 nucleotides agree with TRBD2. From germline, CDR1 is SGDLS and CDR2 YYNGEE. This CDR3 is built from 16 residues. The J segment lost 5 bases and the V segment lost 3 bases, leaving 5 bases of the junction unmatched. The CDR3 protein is CASSGGLAGVLDTQYF. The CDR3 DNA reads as TGTGCCAGCAGCGGGGGACTAGCGGGAGTACTAGATACGCAGTATTTT.

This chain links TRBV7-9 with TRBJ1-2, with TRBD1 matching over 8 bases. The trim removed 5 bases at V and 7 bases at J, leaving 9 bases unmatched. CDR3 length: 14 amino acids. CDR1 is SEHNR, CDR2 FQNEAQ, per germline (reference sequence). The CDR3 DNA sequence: TGTGCCAGCAGCCCCGGGGCAGGGGGCATTGGCTACACCTTC. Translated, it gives CASSPGAGGIGYTF.

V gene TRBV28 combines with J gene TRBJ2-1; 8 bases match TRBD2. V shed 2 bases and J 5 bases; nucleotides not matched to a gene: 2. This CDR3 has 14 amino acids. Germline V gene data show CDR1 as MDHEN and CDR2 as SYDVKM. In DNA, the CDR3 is TGTGCCAGCAGTTTAATAGCGGGGCACAATGAGCAGTTCTTC. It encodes CASSLIAGHNEQFF.

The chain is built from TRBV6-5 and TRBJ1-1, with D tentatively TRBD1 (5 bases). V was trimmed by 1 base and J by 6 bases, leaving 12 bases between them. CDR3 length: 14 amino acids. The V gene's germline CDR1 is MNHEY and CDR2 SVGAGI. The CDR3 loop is CASSYWAGRAEAFF. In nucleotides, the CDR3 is TGTGCCAGCAGTTACTGGGCAGGGCGGGCTGAAGCTTTCTTT.

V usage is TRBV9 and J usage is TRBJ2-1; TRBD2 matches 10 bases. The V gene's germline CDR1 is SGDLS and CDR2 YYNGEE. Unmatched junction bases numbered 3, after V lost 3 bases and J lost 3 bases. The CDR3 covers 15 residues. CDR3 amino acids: CASSAGLADYNEQFF. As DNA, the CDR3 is TGTGCCAGCAGCGCAGGACTAGCGGACTACAATGAGCAGTTCTTC.

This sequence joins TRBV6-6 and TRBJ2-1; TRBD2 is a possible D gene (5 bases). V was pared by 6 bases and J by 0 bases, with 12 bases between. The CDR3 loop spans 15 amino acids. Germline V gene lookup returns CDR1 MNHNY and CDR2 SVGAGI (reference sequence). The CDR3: CASSLLTSSYNEQFF. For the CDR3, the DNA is TGTGCCAGCAGCCTACTAACTAGCTCCTACAATGAGCAGTTCTTC.

CDR3 coding DNA: TGTGCCAGCAGCTTAGCAGCGGGAGCAGGGGAGCTGTTTTTT. As protein: CASSLAAGAGELFF. The chain combines TRBV7-9 with TRBJ2-2, with TRBD2 identical over 8 bases. The CDR3 covers 14 residues. Looked up from germline, CDR1 is SEHNR and CDR2 is FQNEAQ (reference sequence). V trimming: 0 bases; J trimming: 8 bases; junction bases outside the gene matches: 2.

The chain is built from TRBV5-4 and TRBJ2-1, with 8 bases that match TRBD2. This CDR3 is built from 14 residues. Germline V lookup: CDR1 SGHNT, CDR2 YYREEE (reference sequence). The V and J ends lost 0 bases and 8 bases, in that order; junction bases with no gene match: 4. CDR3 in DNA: TGTGCCAGCAGCTTGGCACGGGAGGGCCATGAGCAGTTCTTC. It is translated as CASSLAREGHEQFF.

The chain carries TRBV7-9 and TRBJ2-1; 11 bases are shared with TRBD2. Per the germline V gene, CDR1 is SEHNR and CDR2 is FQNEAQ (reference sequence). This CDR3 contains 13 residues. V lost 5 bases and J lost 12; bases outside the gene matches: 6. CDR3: CASSNIAGGSQFF. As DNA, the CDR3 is TGTGCCAGCAGCAATATAGCGGGAGGGTCGCAGTTCTTC.

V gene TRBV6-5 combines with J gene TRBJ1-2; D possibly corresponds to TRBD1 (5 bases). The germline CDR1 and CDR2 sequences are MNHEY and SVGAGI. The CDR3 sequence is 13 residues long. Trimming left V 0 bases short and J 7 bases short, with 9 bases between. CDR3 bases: TGTGCCAGCAGTTACTCTGAAGGGGCTGGCTACACCTTC. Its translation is CASSYSEGAGYTF.

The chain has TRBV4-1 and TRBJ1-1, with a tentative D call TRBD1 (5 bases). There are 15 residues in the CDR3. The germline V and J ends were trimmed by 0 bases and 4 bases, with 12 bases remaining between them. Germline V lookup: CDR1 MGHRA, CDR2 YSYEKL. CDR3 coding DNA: TGCGCCAGCAGCCAAGATCGGAGGGGTGGCACTGAAGCTTTCTTT. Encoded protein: CASSQDRRGGTEAFF.

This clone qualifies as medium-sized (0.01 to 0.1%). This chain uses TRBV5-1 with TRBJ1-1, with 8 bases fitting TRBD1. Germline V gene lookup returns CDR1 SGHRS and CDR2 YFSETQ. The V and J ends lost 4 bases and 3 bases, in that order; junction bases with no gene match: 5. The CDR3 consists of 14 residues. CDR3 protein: CASSGAGGYTEAFF. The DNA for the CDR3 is TGCGCCAGCAGCGGTGCAGGGGGCTACACTGAAGCTTTCTTT.

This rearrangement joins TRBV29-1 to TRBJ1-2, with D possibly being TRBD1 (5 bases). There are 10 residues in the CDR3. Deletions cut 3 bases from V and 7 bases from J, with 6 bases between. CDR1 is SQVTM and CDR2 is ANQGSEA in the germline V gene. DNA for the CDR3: TGCAGCGTTGACGGGGGTGGCTACACCTTC. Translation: CSVDGGGYTF.

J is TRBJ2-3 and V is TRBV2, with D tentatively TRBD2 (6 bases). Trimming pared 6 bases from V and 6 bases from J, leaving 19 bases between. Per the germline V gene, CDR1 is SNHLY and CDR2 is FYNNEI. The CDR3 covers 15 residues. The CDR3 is CASRTKLASGDTQYF. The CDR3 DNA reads TGTGCCAGCAGGACGAAGTTAGCGAGCGGGGATACGCAGTATTTT.

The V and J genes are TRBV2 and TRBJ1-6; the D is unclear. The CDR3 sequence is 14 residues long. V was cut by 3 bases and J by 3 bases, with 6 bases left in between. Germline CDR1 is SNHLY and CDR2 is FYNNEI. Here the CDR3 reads CASSDPNYNSPLHF. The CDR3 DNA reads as TGTGCCAGCAGTGACCCAAACTATAATTCACCCCTCCACTTT.

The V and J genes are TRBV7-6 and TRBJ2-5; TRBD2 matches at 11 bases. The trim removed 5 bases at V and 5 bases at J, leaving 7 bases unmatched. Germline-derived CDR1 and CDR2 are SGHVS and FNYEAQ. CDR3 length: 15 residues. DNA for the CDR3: TGTGCCAGCAGCGAATTTAGCGGGAGGGGGGAGACCCAGTACTTC. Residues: CASSEFSGRGETQYF.

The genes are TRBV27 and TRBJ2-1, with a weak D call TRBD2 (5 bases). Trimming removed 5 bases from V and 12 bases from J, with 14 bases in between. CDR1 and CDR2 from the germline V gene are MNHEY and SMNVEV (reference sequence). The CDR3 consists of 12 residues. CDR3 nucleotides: TGTGCCAGCAGTAGCGGTCCGGGCGTGCAGTTCTTC. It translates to CASSSGPGVQFF.